This T cell receptor beta chain was obtained from a study of blood T cell repertoires in COVID-19. Overall study context: There were acute and convalescent COVID-19 samples, and they came from the United States, Italy and Spain. Sources were T cells, B-cell-depleted T cells, or PBMCs; the material itself was cDNA or gDNA.

The authors' processing: Counts of nucleated cells, estimated from reference gene primer amplification, were obtained. Clones were sequenced by immunoSEQ multiplex PCR, and TCRdb holds only the in-frame ones, with some missing. V and J calls plus clone size are reproduced from that table; the DNA served to infer D and trimming. The sample shows roughly 120,000 clones, approximately 79% of them seen only once. The CDR3 is 16 amino acids. The ends lost 5 bases at V and 1 base at J; junction bases unmatched: 8. Germline V CDR1 and CDR2: SGHVS, FQNEAQ. The clonotype comes from a man aged 45-60 years with acute or convalescent COVID-19. This chain joins TRBV7-8 and TRBJ2-3; 8 bases agree with TRBD1. Sample: peripheral blood. This chain's CDR3 is CASSDRQGLGTDTQYF. In DNA form, the CDR3 reads TGTGCCAGCAGCGACCGACAGGGGCTGGGCACAGATACGCAGTATTTT. The full variable domain, its missing parts supplied by reference TRBV7-8 and TRBJ2-3, is GAGVSQSPRYKVAKRGQDVALRCDPISGHVSLFWYQQALGQGPEFLTYFQNEAQLDKSGLPSDRFFAERPEGSVSTLKIQRTQQEDSAVYLCASSDRQGLGTDTQYFGPGTRLTVL.